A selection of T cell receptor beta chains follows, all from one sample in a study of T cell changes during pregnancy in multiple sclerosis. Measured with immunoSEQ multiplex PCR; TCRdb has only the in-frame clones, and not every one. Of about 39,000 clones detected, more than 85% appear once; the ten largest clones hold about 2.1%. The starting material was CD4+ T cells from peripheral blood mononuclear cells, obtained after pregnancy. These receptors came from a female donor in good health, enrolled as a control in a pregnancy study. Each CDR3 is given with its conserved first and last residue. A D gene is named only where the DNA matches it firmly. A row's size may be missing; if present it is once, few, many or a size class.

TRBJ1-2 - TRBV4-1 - TGCGCCAGCAGCCGGATATCAGGCTATTCTAACTATGGCTACACCTTC CASSRISGYSNYGYTF
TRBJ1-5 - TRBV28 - TGTGCCAGCAGTTTGACTGGCAGGGGCGAGCAGCCCCAGCATTTT CASSLTGRGEQPQHF
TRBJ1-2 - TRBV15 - TGTGCCACCAGCAGCACATCCGGGGGGAAGGAGGGCTACACCTTC CATSSTSGGKEGYTF
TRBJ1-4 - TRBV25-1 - TGTGCCAGCAGTGTTCCGGGGGGGGCCAATGAAAAACTGTTTTTT CASSVPGGANEKLFF
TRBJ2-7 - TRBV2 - TGTGCCAGCAGTGAAAGTTGGCAGACCTACGAGCAGTACTTC CASSESWQTYEQYF
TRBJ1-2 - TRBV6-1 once TGTGCCAGCAGTGAAGTAACAGTCGCTAACTATGGCTACACCTTC CASSEVTVANYGYTF
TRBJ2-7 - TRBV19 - TGTGCCAGTTTAATGCAGTACTTC CASLMQYF
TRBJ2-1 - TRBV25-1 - TGTGCCAGCAGTGAAACTAGTGTTTATAATGAGCAGTTCTTC CASSETSVYNEQFF
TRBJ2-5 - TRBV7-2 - TGTGCCAGCAGCTCCAACCGGGAGACCCAGTACTTC CASSSNRETQYF
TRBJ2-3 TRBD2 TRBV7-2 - TGTGCCAGCAGCTTACTACTAGCGGGCACGGATACGCAGTATTTT CASSLLLAGTDTQYF
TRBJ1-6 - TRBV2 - TGTGCCAGCAGTGAAGTACGAGGGCTATCACCCCTCCACTTT CASSEVRGLSPLHF
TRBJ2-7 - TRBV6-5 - TGTGCCAGCAGTTACTACCGGGGGATCTACGAGCAGTACTTC CASSYYRGIYEQYF
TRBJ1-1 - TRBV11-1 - TGTGCCAGCAGCTTAGGCCGACAGGTCCGTCAAAACACTGAAGCTTTCTTT CASSLGRQVRQNTEAFF